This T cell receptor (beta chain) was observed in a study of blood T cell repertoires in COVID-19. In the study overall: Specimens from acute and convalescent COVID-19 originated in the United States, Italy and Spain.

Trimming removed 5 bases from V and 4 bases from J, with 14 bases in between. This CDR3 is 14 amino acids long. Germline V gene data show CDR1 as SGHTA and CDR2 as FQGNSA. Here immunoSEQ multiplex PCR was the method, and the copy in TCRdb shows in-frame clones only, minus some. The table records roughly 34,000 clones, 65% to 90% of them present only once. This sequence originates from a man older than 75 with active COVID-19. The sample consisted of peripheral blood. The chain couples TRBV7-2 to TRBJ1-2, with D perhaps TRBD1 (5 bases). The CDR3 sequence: CASSPRPQGYGYTF. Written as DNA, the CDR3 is TGTGCCAGCAGCCCTCGCCCCCAGGGCTATGGCTACACCTTC. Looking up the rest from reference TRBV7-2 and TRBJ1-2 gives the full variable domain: GAGVSQSPSNKVTEKGKDVELRCDPISGHTALYWYRQSLGQGLEFLIYFQGNSAPDKSGLPSDRFSAERTGGSVSTLTIQRTQQEDSAVYLCASSPRPQGYGYTFGSGTRLTVV.